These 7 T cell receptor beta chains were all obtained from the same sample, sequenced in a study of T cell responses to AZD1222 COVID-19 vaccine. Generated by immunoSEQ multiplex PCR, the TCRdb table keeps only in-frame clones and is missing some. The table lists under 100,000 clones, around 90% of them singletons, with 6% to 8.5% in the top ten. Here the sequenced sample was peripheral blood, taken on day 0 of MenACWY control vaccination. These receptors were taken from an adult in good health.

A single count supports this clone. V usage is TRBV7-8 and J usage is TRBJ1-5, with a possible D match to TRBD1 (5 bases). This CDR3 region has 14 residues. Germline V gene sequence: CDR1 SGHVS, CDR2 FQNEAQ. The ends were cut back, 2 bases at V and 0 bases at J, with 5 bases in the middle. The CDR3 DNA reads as TGTGCCAGCAGCTTACAGGGTAGCAATCAGCCCCAGCATTTT. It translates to CASSLQGSNQPQHF.

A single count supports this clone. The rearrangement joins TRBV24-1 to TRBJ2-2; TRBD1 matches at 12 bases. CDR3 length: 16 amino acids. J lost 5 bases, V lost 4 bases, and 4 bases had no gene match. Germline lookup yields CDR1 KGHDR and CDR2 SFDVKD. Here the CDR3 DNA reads TGTGCCACCAGTGACGGGACAGGGGGCTTTACCGGGGAGCTGTTTTTT. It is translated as CATSDGTGGFTGELFF.

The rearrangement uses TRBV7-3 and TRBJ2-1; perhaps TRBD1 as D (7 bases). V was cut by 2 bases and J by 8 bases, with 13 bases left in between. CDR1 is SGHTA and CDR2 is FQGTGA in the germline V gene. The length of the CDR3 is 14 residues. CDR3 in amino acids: CASSLAPGGYEQFF. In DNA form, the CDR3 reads TGTGCCAGCAGCTTAGCTCCAGGGGGGTATGAGCAGTTCTTC. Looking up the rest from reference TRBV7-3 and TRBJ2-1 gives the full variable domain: GAGVSQTPSNKVTEKGKYVELRCDPISGHTALYWYRQSLGQGPEFLIYFQGTGAADDSGLPNDRFFAVRPEGSVSTLKIQRTERGDSAVYLCASSLAPGGYEQFFGPGTRLTVL.

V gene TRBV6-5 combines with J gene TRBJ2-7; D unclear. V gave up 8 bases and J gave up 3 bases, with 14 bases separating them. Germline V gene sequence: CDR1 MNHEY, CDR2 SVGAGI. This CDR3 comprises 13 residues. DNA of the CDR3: TGTGCCAGCGCGGTAGAATACCACTACGAGCAGTACTTC. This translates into CASAVEYHYEQYF.

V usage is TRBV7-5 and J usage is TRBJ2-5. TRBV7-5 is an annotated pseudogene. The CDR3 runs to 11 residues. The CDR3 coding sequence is TGTGCCAGAAGCTTAGATGAGACCCAGTACTTC. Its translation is CARSLDETQYF.

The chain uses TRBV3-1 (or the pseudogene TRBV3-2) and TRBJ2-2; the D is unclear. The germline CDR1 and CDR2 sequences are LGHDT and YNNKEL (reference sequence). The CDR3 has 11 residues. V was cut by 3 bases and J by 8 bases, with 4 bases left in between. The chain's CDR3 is CASSHLGELFF. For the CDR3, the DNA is TGTGCCAGCAGCCATCTGGGGGAGCTGTTTTTT.

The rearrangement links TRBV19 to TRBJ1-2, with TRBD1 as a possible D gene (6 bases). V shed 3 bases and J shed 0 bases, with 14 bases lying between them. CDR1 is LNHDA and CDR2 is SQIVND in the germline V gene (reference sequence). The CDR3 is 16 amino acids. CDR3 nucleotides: TGTGCCAGTAGTATGCTGGGGGCAGAAACTAACTATGGCTACACCTTC. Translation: CASSMLGAETNYGYTF. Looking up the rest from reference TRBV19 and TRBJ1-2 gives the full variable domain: DGGITQSPKYLFRKEGQNVTLSCEQNLNHDAMYWYRQDPGQGLRLIYYSQIVNDFQKGDIAEGYSVSREKKESFPLTVTSAQKNPTAFYLCASSMLGAETNYGYTFGSGTRLTVV.